Below are 25 T cell receptor beta chains sequenced from a single sample in a study of control samples from healthy donors and cancer patients. Sequenced by immunoSEQ multiplex PCR; TCRdb stores in-frame clones only, minus some. The table lists under 130,000 clones, approximately 90% of them singletons. Sequencing used PBMCs. The receptors derive from a man aged 55 to 70 with lung cancer.

This clone appeared once. The chain recombines TRBV5-8 with TRBJ1-3, with TRBD1 matching over 9 bases. The CDR3 spans 18 residues. V shed 5 bases and J 4 bases; nucleotides not matched to a gene: 16. Looked up from germline, CDR1 is SGHTS and CDR2 is YDEGEE. As DNA, the CDR3 is TGTGCCAGCAGAACCGGGACAGGGCCTCTAATGCGGGGAAACACCATATATTTT. Its protein is CASRTGTGPLMRGNTIYF.

This clone came up once. The chain is built from TRBV7-2 and TRBJ2-3, with D possibly called TRBD1 or TRBD2 (5 bases each). Per the germline V gene, CDR1 is SGHTA and CDR2 is FQGNSA. This CDR3 is built from 15 residues. The V end was cut by 6 bases, the J end by 4 bases, with 17 bases between. The CDR3 is CASSEQEDSPDTQYF. Written as DNA, the CDR3 is TGTGCCAGCAGTGAACAGGAGGATTCTCCAGATACGCAGTATTTT.

The chain has TRBV12-3 or TRBV12-4 and TRBJ1-2; D might be TRBD1 (5 bases). V shed 2 bases and J shed 6 bases, with 10 bases lying between them. The CDR3 has 13 residues. CDR3: CASSLSGPDGYTF. The DNA of the CDR3 is TGTGCCAGCAGTTTATCGGGGCCGGATGGCTACACCTTC.

The chain employs TRBV10-2 and TRBJ1-1, with D unclear. Trimming shortened V by 8 bases and J by 1 base, and 14 bases separated the two germline ends. Per the germline V gene, CDR1 is WSHSY and CDR2 is SAAADI. This CDR3 contains 14 residues. The CDR3 sequence: CASGVPRRNTEAFF. CDR3 DNA: TGCGCCAGCGGAGTTCCTAGGAGGAACACTGAAGCTTTCTTT.

The chain carries TRBV5-5 and TRBJ2-3; D unclear. The CDR3 is 14 amino acids. V lost 0 bases and J lost 5, with 10 bases in between. Germline V CDR1 and CDR2: SGHKS, YYEKEE (reference sequence). This CDR3 is CASSLDLARDTQYF. CDR3 nucleotide sequence: TGTGCCAGCAGCTTGGATTTGGCTAGAGATACGCAGTATTTT.

This sequence joins TRBV5-1 and TRBJ1-2, with D perhaps matching TRBD1 (5 bases). The germline V and J ends were trimmed by 6 bases and 4 bases, with 19 bases remaining between them. From germline, CDR1 is SGHRS and CDR2 YFSETQ. This CDR3 comprises 15 residues. The DNA for the CDR3 is TGCGCCAGCAAACAGGAGTTAGGAATCCTCTATGGCTACACCTTC. Its translation is CASKQELGILYGYTF.

This chain connects TRBV6-5 to TRBJ1-2, with D perhaps TRBD1 (6 bases). V lost 6 bases to trimming and J lost 4 bases, with 12 bases between them. The CDR3 loop spans 13 amino acids. The germline V gene has CDR1 MNHEY and CDR2 SVGAGI. The DNA for the CDR3 is TGTGCCAGCAGACACCGGGACATCTATGGCTACACCTTC. It specifies CASRHRDIYGYTF.

The V call is TRBV9, the J call TRBJ2-2; D may be TRBD1 (5 bases). Trimming cost V 7 bases and J 0 bases, with 10 bases left between them. Germline lookup yields CDR1 SGDLS and CDR2 YYNGEE. This CDR3 has 14 amino acids. The CDR3 loop reads CASGRTSNTGELFF. The CDR3 DNA reads TGTGCCAGCGGCAGGACATCGAACACCGGGGAGCTGTTTTTT.

This chain links TRBV6-5 with TRBJ2-2; no firm D call. There are 13 residues in the CDR3. V was clipped by 4 bases and J by 4 bases, with 7 bases between them. CDR1 is MNHEY, CDR2 SVGAGI, per germline. CDR3 sequence reads: CASSLVITGELFF. CDR3 coding DNA: TGTGCCAGCAGTTTGGTGATCACCGGGGAGCTGTTTTTT.

The J gene is TRBJ2-3, the V gene TRBV10-3, with 8 nucleotides matching TRBD2. The germline V gene has CDR1 ENHRY and CDR2 SYGVKD. CDR3 length: 14 amino acids. V shed 10 bases and J 2 bases; nucleotides not matched to a gene: 8. The CDR3 nucleotides read TGTGCCACGGGGGGGGTCGGGGTCACAGATACGCAGTATTTT. This codes for CATGGVGVTDTQYF.

The rearrangement uses TRBV6-6 and TRBJ2-6; a weak D match, TRBD1 (5 bases). The CDR3 covers 18 residues. Germline V gene sequence: CDR1 MNHNY, CDR2 SVGAGI (reference sequence). The ends were cut back, 5 bases at V and 2 bases at J, with 19 bases in the middle. The CDR3 coding sequence is TGTGCCAGCAGTCCTTATGGTACAGGACAAACTGGGGCCAACGTCCTGACTTTC. This encodes CASSPYGTGQTGANVLTF.

This clone was observed a single time. This CDR3 is also generated by other DNA sequences in the sample. The chain recombines TRBV5-1 with TRBJ1-4, with a tentative D call TRBD1 (6 bases). Germline CDR1 and CDR2: SGHRS and YFSETQ. This CDR3 has 15 amino acids. Between the trimmed V and J ends, which lost 0 bases and 0 bases, there was a span of 6 bases. The CDR3 loop is CASSLGTATNEKLFF. The CDR3 DNA reads TGCGCCAGCAGCTTGGGGACAGCAACTAATGAAAAACTGTTTTTT.

The J gene is TRBJ1-4, the V gene TRBV10-3; 7 bases map to TRBD1. Per germline, CDR1 ENHRY and CDR2 SYGVKD. The CDR3 contains 14 residues. J was trimmed by 3 bases and V by 6 bases; bases with no gene match: 4. CDR3 residues: CAISEGQSNEKLFF. The CDR3 region has the DNA TGTGCCATCAGCGAGGGACAGTCTAATGAAAAACTGTTTTTT.

The chain carries TRBV25-1 and TRBJ1-6; 7 positions agree with TRBD1. V was clipped by 7 bases and J by 8 bases; unmatched bases: 5. CDR3 size: 13 residues. Germline assignment: CDR1 MGHDK and CDR2 SYGVNS. The CDR3 DNA is TGTGCCAGCAAAGGACAGGACCATTCACCCCTCCACTTT. It specifies CASKGQDHSPLHF.

V gene TRBV20-1 combines with J gene TRBJ1-1; no firm D call. This CDR3 spans 11 amino acids. The germline V gene encodes CDR1 DFQATT and CDR2 SNEGSKA (reference sequence). The V gene lost 8 bases and the J gene lost 2 bases, with 9 bases spanning the gap. The CDR3 bases are TGCAGTTCTTTCGTCAACACTGAAGCTTTCTTT. Translated, it gives CSSFVNTEAFF.

This chain uses TRBV5-1 with TRBJ2-5; D call uncertain. V lost 0 bases and J lost 0, with 6 bases in between. The CDR3 contains 14 residues. Germline V CDR1 and CDR2: SGHRS, YFSETQ. The CDR3 sequence: CASSLDLNQETQYF. The CDR3 DNA is TGCGCCAGCAGCTTGGATCTCAACCAAGAGACCCAGTACTTC. The full variable domain, in which reference TRBV5-1 and TRBJ2-5 provide the parts outside the CDR3, is KAGVTQTPRYLIKTRGQQVTLSCSPISGHRSVSWYQQTPGQGLQFLFEYFSETQRNKGNFPGRFSGRQFSNSRSEMNVSTLELGDSALYLCASSLDLNQETQYFGPGTRLLVL.

The chain couples TRBV6-5 to TRBJ1-2; D remains unclear. Trimming cost V 10 bases and J 4 bases, with 10 bases left between them. Germline V CDR1 and CDR2: MNHEY, SVGAGI. This CDR3 spans 11 amino acids. The CDR3 sequence is CATASGYGYTF. In DNA, the CDR3 is TGTGCCACCGCAAGTGGCTATGGCTACACCTTC.

CDR3 bases: TGTGCCAGCAGCCCGAATAACCCCGGGACGACTAACTATGGCTACACCTTC. Its translation: CASSPNNPGTTNYGYTF. The V gene is TRBV3-1 (or the pseudogene TRBV3-2), the J gene TRBJ1-2, with a tentative D call TRBD1 (5 bases). Germline CDR1 LGHDT, CDR2 YNNKEL (reference sequence). The CDR3 contains 17 residues. Trimming pared 4 bases from V and 0 bases from J, leaving 18 bases between.

This clone was counted only a few times. CDR3 sequence (DNA): TGCGCCAGCGGGATGGGAGAGCAGTACGTC. Residues: CASGMGEQYV. The V gene is TRBV10-2, the J gene TRBJ2-7; the D is unclear. In germline, CDR1 is WSHSY, CDR2 SAAADI. With 8 bases removed from V and 7 bases from J, the gap between germline ends came to 9 bases. This CDR3 contains 10 residues.

V and J are TRBV15 and TRBJ2-6; D is ambiguous. The CDR3 has 19 amino acids. The V gene's germline CDR1 is LNHNV and CDR2 YYDKDF (reference sequence). Trimming removed 0 bases at V and 0 bases at J, with 15 bases between. As DNA, the CDR3 is TGTGCCACCAGCAGAGATCTTAACTTCCGAATCTCTGGGGCCAACGTCCTGACTTTC. It yields the protein CATSRDLNFRISGANVLTF.

This chain uses TRBV7-8 with TRBJ1-2; perhaps TRBD1 as D (6 bases). This CDR3 region has 15 residues. V lost 5 bases and J lost 0, with 13 bases in between. Per germline, CDR1 SGHVS and CDR2 FQNEAQ. CDR3: CASSLRTDSNYGYTF. CDR3 DNA: TGTGCCAGCAGCCTACGGACAGATTCTAACTATGGCTACACCTTC. The variable domain in full, completed from reference TRBV7-8 and TRBJ1-2, reads GAGVSQSPRYKVAKRGQDVALRCDPISGHVSLFWYQQALGQGPEFLTYFQNEAQLDKSGLPSDRFFAERPEGSVSTLKIQRTQQEDSAVYLCASSLRTDSNYGYTFGSGTRLTVV.

This clone was observed once. CDR3 in DNA: TGTGCCAGCAGCTCGATAGACAGCCGTGACAGCAATCAGCCCCAGCATTTT. This encodes CASSSIDSRDSNQPQHF. The rearrangement links TRBV7-9 to TRBJ1-5, with D perhaps matching TRBD1 (5 bases). This CDR3 is built from 17 residues. Germline V gene lookup returns CDR1 SEHNR and CDR2 FQNEAQ (reference sequence). Trimming took 4 bases from V and 1 from J, leaving 17 bases between them.

This rearrangement joins TRBV27 to TRBJ1-5; TRBD1 matches at 10 bases. The CDR3 spans 15 residues. Per the germline V gene, CDR1 is MNHEY and CDR2 is SMNVEV (reference sequence). Trimming removed 6 bases from V and 2 bases from J; junction bases left unmatched: 4. DNA for the CDR3: TGTGCCAGCAGAGCCGGACAGGGGGGCAATCAGCCCCAGCATTTT. Translating gives CASRAGQGGNQPQHF.

This clone was recorded only once. The V gene is TRBV6-6, the J gene TRBJ1-1; D call uncertain. There are 14 residues in the CDR3. The germline V gene has CDR1 MNHNY and CDR2 SVGAGI (reference sequence). The V and J ends lost 2 bases and 6 bases respectively, with 13 bases between them. CDR3 residues: CASSYERVSPEAFF. The CDR3 nucleotides read TGTGCCAGCAGTTACGAGAGGGTTAGTCCTGAAGCTTTCTTT.

V and J are TRBV7-2 and TRBJ2-1, with D uncertain. CDR1 is SGHTA, CDR2 FQGNSA, per germline. The CDR3 totals 14 residues. V shed 2 bases and J shed 7 bases, with 12 bases lying between them. The CDR3 sequence is CASSLFQALNEQFF. The DNA of the CDR3 is TGTGCCAGCAGCTTATTTCAGGCCCTAAATGAGCAGTTCTTC.